The rows below give T cell receptor beta chains drawn from one sample of a study of blood T cell repertoires in COVID-19. The data were produced by immunoSEQ multiplex PCR, yet TCRdb's version contains in-frame clones alone and is incomplete. The table records some 77,000 clones, roughly 80% of them present only once. The sample taken for sequencing was peripheral blood. The receptors come from a woman aged 70-85 years with acute or convalescent COVID-19. Both conserved end residues are part of each CDR3. The D gene is left open where the match is weak. Clone size is given for some rows only: seen once, a few or many times, or a class if the clone is expanded.

NA	TRBV18	TRBD1	TRBJ1-1	CASSGDRATEAFF	TGTGCCAGCTCAGGGGACAGGGCAACTGAAGCTTTCTTT
NA	TRBV27	NA	TRBJ1-6	CASSLWRNSPLHF	TGTGCCAGCAGTCTTTGGCGGAATTCACCCCTCCACTTT
NA	TRBV4-1	TRBD2	TRBJ2-1	CASSLLGLAGYEQFF	TGCGCCAGCAGCCTTCTGGGACTAGCGGGATATGAGCAGTTCTTC
NA	TRBV2	TRBD2	TRBJ2-1	CASKGLSGRSNNEQFF	TGTGCCAGCAAGGGCCTAAGCGGGAGGTCCAACAATGAGCAGTTCTTC
NA	TRBV6-5	NA	TRBJ2-7	CASTRGGAYEQYF	TGTGCCAGCACAAGGGGGGGGGCCTACGAGCAGTACTTC
NA	TRBV6-1	NA	TRBJ2-1	CASSEAPERSEQFF	TGTGCCAGCAGTGAAGCGCCGGAAAGGAGTGAGCAGTTCTTC
NA	TRBV28	TRBD2	TRBJ2-7	CASSLTGTRYEQYF	TGTGCCAGCAGTTTGACCGGGACTAGATATGAGCAGTACTTC
NA	TRBV5-1	NA	TRBJ1-2	CASSPSGGEYGYTF	TGCGCCAGCAGCCCCTCCGGGGGGGAGTATGGCTACACCTTC
NA	TRBV4-2	NA	TRBJ2-3	CASSQEGPDTQYF	TGTGCCAGCAGCCAAGAGGGGCCGGATACGCAGTATTTT
NA	TRBV5-8	NA	TRBJ1-5	CASSLEQGGNQPQHF	TGTGCCAGCAGCTTGGAGCAGGGTGGCAATCAGCCCCAGCATTTT
NA	TRBV7-6	TRBD2	TRBJ2-7	CASSLGASGPYEQYF	TGTGCCAGCAGCCTAGGGGCTAGCGGACCCTACGAGCAGTACTTC
NA	TRBV6-1	NA	TRBJ1-5	CASSEAYSNQPQHF	TGTGCCAGCAGTGAAGCTTATAGCAATCAGCCCCAGCATTTT
NA	TRBV7-9	TRBD1	TRBJ1-1	CASSPTRDSEAFF	TGTGCCAGCAGCCCCACGCGGGACAGTGAAGCTTTCTTT
NA	TRBV7-9	NA	TRBJ1-2	CASSLDINYGYTF	TGTGCCAGCAGCTTGGACATTAACTATGGCTACACCTTC
NA	TRBV27	TRBD2	TRBJ2-1	CASSRLAGGQFF	TGTGCCAGCAGTCGACTAGCGGGAGGGCAGTTCTTC
NA	TRBV4-2	TRBD2	TRBJ2-7	CASSHPGLATYEQYF	TGTGCCAGCAGCCACCCCGGACTAGCGACTTACGAGCAGTACTTC
NA	TRBV7-9	NA	TRBJ1-1	CASSLAGRWYTEAFF	TGTGCCAGCAGCTTAGCGGGGCGATGGTACACTGAAGCTTTCTTT
NA	TRBV5-5	TRBD1	TRBJ1-1	CASSLSGGIAEAFF	TGTGCCAGCAGCTTGTCAGGGGGGATTGCTGAAGCTTTCTTT
NA	TRBV7-9	TRBD1	TRBJ2-2	CASSLGTGVTGELFF	TGTGCCAGCAGCTTAGGTACAGGGGTCACCGGGGAGCTGTTTTTT
NA	TRBV28	NA	TRBJ2-7	CASSSPLEQYF	TGTGCCAGCAGTTCCCCTTTAGAGCAGTACTTC
NA	TRBV27	NA	TRBJ2-7	CASRLSGAREQYF	TGTGCCAGCCGATTGTCAGGGGCTCGCGAGCAGTACTTC
NA	TRBV11-2	NA	TRBJ1-5	CASSLDRGTEPQHF	TGTGCCAGCAGCTTAGATCGGGGTACAGAGCCCCAGCATTTT
NA	TRBV20-1	NA	TRBJ1-4	CSASRSLGDEKLFF	TGCAGTGCTAGTCGGAGTCTGGGAGATGAAAAACTGTTTTTT
NA	TRBV4-1	TRBD1	TRBJ1-2	CASSQWGQARGGYTF	TGCGCCAGCAGCCAGTGGGGACAGGCCAGGGGGGGCTACACCTTC
NA	TRBV28	TRBD2	TRBJ2-7	CASSLGTSGRGGYEQYF	TGTGCCAGCAGTCTAGGGACTAGCGGGAGAGGAGGGTACGAGCAGTACTTC
NA	TRBV28	NA	TRBJ1-3	CASSLWVGDSGNTIYF	TGTGCCAGCAGTTTATGGGTCGGGGACTCTGGAAACACCATATATTTT
NA	TRBV7-9	TRBD1	TRBJ1-2	CASSVGTGGGYTF	TGTGCCAGCAGCGTAGGGACAGGGGGTGGCTACACCTTC
NA	TRBV5-1	TRBD1	TRBJ1-6	CASSSGDRGKNSPLHF	TGCGCCAGCAGCTCTGGAGACAGGGGAAAGAATTCACCCCTCCACTTT
NA	TRBV7-9	NA	TRBJ1-2	CASSLVAVANYGYTF	TGTGCCAGCAGCTTAGTCGCCGTAGCTAACTATGGCTACACCTTC
NA	TRBV18	TRBD1	TRBJ2-2	CASSPGQGAIGELFF	TGTGCCAGCTCACCGGGACAGGGGGCCATCGGGGAGCTGTTTTTT
NA	TRBV5-5	NA	TRBJ1-2	CASSWALGTPFNYGYTF	TGTGCCAGCAGCTGGGCGTTGGGTACTCCATTTAACTATGGCTACACCTTC
few	TRBV18	NA	TRBJ1-1	CASSPAQGFGAFF	TGTGCCAGCTCACCAGCGCAGGGTTTCGGAGCTTTCTTT
NA	TRBV29-1	TRBD2	TRBJ2-1	CSAGLAGGNNEQFF	TGCAGCGCGGGACTAGCGGGGGGAAATAATGAGCAGTTCTTC